These 22 T cell receptor beta chains were sequenced from one sample in a study of blood T cells in healthy people across ages. It was with a sample-barcoded 5' primer and a J-beta primer mix that a second PCR of roughly 7 to 12 cycles was run. MiXCR, run by TCRdb on the 5' RACE reads, gives a single entry per CDR3 protein. The sample has 500,000 to 600,000 distinct CDR3 sequences, roughly a quarter seen once; the top ten hold about 18%. Sample: blood. These receptors were taken from a woman in her 70s in good health.

In regard to this clonotype: One end of the junction is discordant with germline, which a read error may explain. CDR3 sequence reads: CARSFREGVDNEQFF. CDR3 nucleotides: TGTGCCAGAAGCTTTCGAGAGGGGGTCGACAATGAGCAGTTCTTC. The genes are TRBV7-8 and TRBJ2-1; TRBD1 is a possible D gene (6 bases). The CDR3 length is 15 residues. In germline, CDR1 is SGHVS, CDR2 FQNEAQ.

The table lists this clonotype with a few counts. The rearrangement uses TRBV12-3 or TRBV12-4 and TRBJ2-7; TRBD2 agrees at 9 bases. TRBJ2-1 explains the end of the DNA better; the J call may be wrong. The CDR3 spans 15 residues. CDR3 coding DNA: TGTGCCAGCAGTTTTGGGGTAGCGGGGGCTTTTGAGCAGTTCTTC. Protein product: CASSFGVAGAFEQFF.

This clonotype was seen only a few times. The gene calls are TRBV5-1 and TRBJ2-1; TRBD2 might be the D (6 bases). The germline V gene has CDR1 SGHRS and CDR2 YFSETQ. Trimming removed 1 base from V and 4 bases from J, with 12 bases in between. This CDR3 comprises 15 residues. The DNA for the CDR3 is TGCGCCAGCAGCTTGTACGGGGGTTCGTACAATGAGCAGTTCTTC. Its translation is CASSLYGGSYNEQFF.

As DNA, the CDR3 is TGTGCCACCAGTAAGCAGGGGGCTAGCGATGAGCAGTTCTTC. Its protein product is CATSKQGASDEQFF. The chain is built from TRBV24-1 and TRBJ2-5; TRBD1 agrees at 8 bases. The closer fit of TRBJ2-1 to the DNA end suggests the J call may be wrong. CDR1 is KGHDR and CDR2 is SFDVKD in the germline V gene. This CDR3 is 14 amino acids long.

The rearrangement uses TRBV6-4 and TRBJ2-3; D remains ambiguous. Trimming left V 2 bases short and J 0 bases short, with 3 bases between. Germline loops: CDR1 MRHNA, CDR2 SNTAGT. This CDR3 has 13 amino acids. CDR3 DNA: TGTGCCAGCAGTGACACTAGCACAGATACGCAGTATTTT. Protein product: CASSDTSTDTQYF.

This clonotype was found once. The J gene is TRBJ2-4, the V gene TRBV29-1, with TRBD1 identical over 7 bases. The CDR3 loop spans 13 amino acids. The germline CDR1 and CDR2 sequences are SQVTM and ANQGSEA. V shed 8 bases and J 6 bases; nucleotides not matched to a gene: 10. The CDR3 is CSSVDRVTNIQYF. Written as DNA, the CDR3 is TGCAGCTCAGTCGACAGGGTTACAAACATTCAGTACTTC.

The V and J genes are TRBV7-9 and TRBJ1-1; D unresolved. Germline values: CDR1 SEHNR, CDR2 FQNEAQ (reference sequence). CDR3 length: 11 residues. Trimming took off 5 bases at V and 2 bases at J, with 3 bases between the two ends. The CDR3 nucleotides are TGTGCCAGCAGCGTCAACACTGAAGCTTTCTTT. Translating it yields CASSVNTEAFF.

The CDR3 reads CASSPRVREKLFF. In DNA, the CDR3 is TGTGCCAGCAGCCCGAGGGTACGAGAAAAACTGTTTTTT. The genes are TRBV7-9 and TRBJ1-4, with D hard to call. CDR1 is SEHNR and CDR2 is FQNEAQ in the germline V gene (reference sequence). Trimming removed 5 bases at V and 8 bases at J, with 12 bases between. This CDR3 comprises 13 residues.

This clonotype was counted only a few times. This chain uses TRBV15 with TRBJ2-1, with unresolved D. This CDR3 has 13 amino acids. From germline, CDR1 is LNHNV and CDR2 YYDKDF (reference sequence). V dropped 8 bases and J dropped 3 bases, with 11 bases sitting between them. As DNA, the CDR3 is TGTGCCACCGGTATAGCATACTACAATGAGCAGTTCTTC. Its protein product is CATGIAYYNEQFF.

This clonotype was found a few times. The chain has TRBV5-1 and TRBJ2-7, with no clear D. Trimming took off 4 bases at V and 1 base at J, with 15 bases between the two ends. The germline gives CDR1 SGHRS, CDR2 YFSETQ. This CDR3 contains 15 residues. CDR3 DNA sequence: TGCGCCAGCAGCCCCTCGATAAGGAGTTCCTACGAGCAGTACTTC. Amino acids: CASSPSIRSSYEQYF.

This clonotype appeared a few times. V gene TRBV2 combines with J gene TRBJ2-1; D ambiguous. There are 11 residues in the CDR3. Germline V gene lookup returns CDR1 SNHLY and CDR2 FYNNEI. In nucleotides, the CDR3 is TGTAGGGCAGGCTCCTACAATGAGCAGTTCTTC. Protein sequence: CRAGSYNEQFF.

This clonotype has only a few counts. The gene calls are TRBV6-6 and TRBJ1-1; tentatively, D is TRBD1 (6 bases). This CDR3 is built from 15 residues. Germline V gives CDR1 MNHNY, CDR2 SVGAGI (reference sequence). Trimming took off 5 bases at V and 1 base at J, with 14 bases between the two ends. The CDR3 nucleotides read TGTGCCAGCAGTGGCGTAGGGGGGAAGAACACTGAAGCTTTCTTT. The encoded protein is CASSGVGGKNTEAFF.

This clonotype appeared a few times. The rearrangement joins TRBV10-3 to TRBJ2-1; either TRBD1 or TRBD2 may supply D (5 bases each). Germline V CDR1 and CDR2: ENHRY, SYGVKD. CDR3 length: 11 residues. Trimming left V 4 bases short and J 13 bases short, with 11 bases between. CDR3 sequence reads: CAISVVGVQFF. The CDR3, as DNA: TGTGCCATCAGTGTCGTGGGGGTACAGTTCTTC.

This clonotype was seen a few times. The genes are TRBV6-1 and TRBJ1-1; D unresolved. In germline, CDR1 is MNHNS, CDR2 SASEGT. This CDR3 contains 14 residues. The germline V and J ends were trimmed by 6 bases and 1 base, with 12 bases remaining between them. The CDR3: CASRRALSNTEAFF. The CDR3 DNA is TGTGCCAGCAGACGGGCCCTCTCGAACACTGAAGCTTTCTTT.

The chain combines TRBV7-2 with TRBJ2-7, with 7 bases lining up with TRBD2. Losses at the gene ends were 0 bases for V and 7 bases for J; bases not matched to a gene: 3. CDR1 SGHTA and CDR2 FQGNSA come from the germline V gene. The CDR3 totals 13 residues. The CDR3 DNA is TGTGCCAGCAGCTTAGCAGGGGAGGGTGAGCAGTACTTC. Its translation: CASSLAGEGEQYF.

Details on this clonotype: The junction does not match germline at one end; this may be a read error. The chain recombines TRBV11-2 with TRBJ2-5, with a possible D match to TRBD2 (6 bases). Germline V gene sequence: CDR1 SGHAT, CDR2 FQNNGV. The CDR3 has 11 residues. The CDR3 spells CASSTQAGRFF. Written as DNA, the CDR3 is TGTGCCAGCAGTACCCAGGCGGGACGTTTCTTC.

This clonotype has more than one count but fewer than ten. The chain employs TRBV4-2 and TRBJ2-5, with 8 positions matching TRBD2. Germline V gene lookup returns CDR1 LGHNA and CDR2 YNFKEQ. J lost 5 bases, V lost 0 bases, and 11 bases had no gene match. The CDR3 sequence is 17 residues long. This chain's CDR3 is CASSQDSGAAGDETQYF. The CDR3 DNA is TGTGCCAGCAGCCAAGATAGTGGCGCAGCGGGGGACGAGACCCAGTACTTC.

This clonotype was seen a handful of times. The CDR3 sequence: CSAHGTANEKLFF. The CDR3 DNA reads TGCAGTGCTCACGGGACAGCTAATGAAAAACTGTTTTTT. The chain employs TRBV20-1 and TRBJ1-4, with 7 bases fitting TRBD1. Germline V CDR1 and CDR2: DFQATT, SNEGSKA (reference sequence). With V trimmed by 5 bases and J by 3 bases, 3 bases remained unmatched. The CDR3 has 13 amino acids.

As regards this clonotype: A much larger clone is a single base away; this may be a read error. The gene calls are TRBV5-1 and TRBJ1-2, with a possible D match to TRBD1 (5 bases). The germline V gene encodes CDR1 SGHRS and CDR2 YFSETQ. The CDR3 has 13 amino acids. CDR3 residues: CASSQIGQGGCTF. CDR3 nucleotides: TGCGCCAGCAGCCAAATTGGACAAGGCGGCTGCACCTTC. The full variable domain, with the rest looked up from reference TRBV5-1 and TRBJ1-2, is KAGVTQTPRYLIKTRGQQVTLSCSPISGHRSVSWYQQTPGQGLQFLFEYFSETQRNKGNFPGRFSGRQFSNSRSEMNVSTLELGDSALYLCASSQIGQGGCTFGSGTRLTVV.

The V gene is TRBV7-2, the J gene TRBJ1-1, with 7 bases identical to TRBD1. The germline CDR1 and CDR2 sequences are SGHTA and FQGNSA. The ends lost 5 bases at V and 3 bases at J; junction bases unmatched: 9. The CDR3 spans 15 residues. CDR3 loop: CASSPYPGGYTEAFF. The CDR3 region has the DNA TGTGCCAGCAGCCCCTATCCAGGGGGGTACACTGAAGCTTTCTTT.

The chain carries TRBV20-1 and TRBJ2-5; 7 bases are a match to TRBD2. This CDR3 region has 14 residues. The ends lost 6 bases at V and 1 base at J; junction bases unmatched: 8. From germline, CDR1 is DFQATT and CDR2 SNEGSKA (reference sequence). CDR3 nucleotide sequence: TGCAGTGCCCAGGGTAGCGGGTTCCAAGAGACCCAGTACTTC. It is translated as CSAQGSGFQETQYF.

In this sample, this clonotype turned up once. This sequence joins TRBV6-2 or TRBV6-3 and TRBJ2-2; unclear D gene. Per the germline V gene, CDR1 is MNHEY and CDR2 is SVGEGT. Trimming removed 3 bases at V and 2 bases at J, with 10 bases between. This CDR3 is built from 15 residues. The chain's CDR3 is CASSYPGLNTGELFF. The CDR3 DNA reads as TGTGCCAGCAGTTATCCCGGCCTTAACACCGGGGAGCTGTTTTTT.